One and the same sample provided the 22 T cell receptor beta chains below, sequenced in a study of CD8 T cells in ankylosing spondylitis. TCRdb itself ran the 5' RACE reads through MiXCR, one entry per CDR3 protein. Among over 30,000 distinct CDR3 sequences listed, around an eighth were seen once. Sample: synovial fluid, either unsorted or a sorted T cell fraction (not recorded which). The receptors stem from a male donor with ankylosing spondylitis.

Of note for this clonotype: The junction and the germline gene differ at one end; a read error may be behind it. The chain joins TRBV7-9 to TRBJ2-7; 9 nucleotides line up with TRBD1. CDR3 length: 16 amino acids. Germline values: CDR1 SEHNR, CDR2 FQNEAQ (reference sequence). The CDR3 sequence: CASSVALGTGIYEQYF. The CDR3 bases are TGTGCCAGCAGCGTAGCCTTGGGGACAGGGATCTACGAGCAGTACTTC.

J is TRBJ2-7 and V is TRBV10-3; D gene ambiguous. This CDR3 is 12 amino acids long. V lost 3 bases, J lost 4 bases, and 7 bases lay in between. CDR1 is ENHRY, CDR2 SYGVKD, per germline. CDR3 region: CAISDDSYEQYF. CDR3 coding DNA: TGTGCCATCAGTGACGACTCTTACGAGCAGTACTTC.

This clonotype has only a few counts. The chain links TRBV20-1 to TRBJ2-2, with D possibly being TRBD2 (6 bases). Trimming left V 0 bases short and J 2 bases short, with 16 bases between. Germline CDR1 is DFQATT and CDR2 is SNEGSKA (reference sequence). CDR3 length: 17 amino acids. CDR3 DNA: TGCAGTGCTAGAGATGAAGGGAGGCTAGTCAACACCGGGGAGCTGTTTTTT. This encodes CSARDEGRLVNTGELFF.

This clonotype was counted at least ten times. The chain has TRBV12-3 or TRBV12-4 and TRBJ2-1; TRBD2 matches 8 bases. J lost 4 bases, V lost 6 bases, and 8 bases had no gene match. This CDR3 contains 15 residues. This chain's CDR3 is CASSSGGVLYNEQFF. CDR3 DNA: TGTGCCAGCAGCTCGGGGGGGGTCCTATACAATGAGCAGTTCTTC.

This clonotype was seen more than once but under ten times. The CDR3 DNA reads TGTGCCAGCATCGGGGCAGGGGAAACCTACGAGCAGTACTTC. It encodes CASIGAGETYEQYF. V is TRBV28 and J is TRBJ2-7, with D possibly TRBD1 on 6 matching bases. CDR1 and CDR2 from the germline V gene are MDHEN and SYDVKM. This CDR3 is built from 14 residues. Trimming cost V 7 bases and J 2 bases, with 15 bases left between them.

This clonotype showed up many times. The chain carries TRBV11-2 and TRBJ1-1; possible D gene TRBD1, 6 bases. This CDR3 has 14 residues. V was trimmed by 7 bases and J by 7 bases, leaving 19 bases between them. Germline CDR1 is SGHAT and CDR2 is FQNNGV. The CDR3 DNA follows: TGTGCCAGCAACCCTGAGAGGGGGTATGGTGAAGCTTTCTTT. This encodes CASNPERGYGEAFF.

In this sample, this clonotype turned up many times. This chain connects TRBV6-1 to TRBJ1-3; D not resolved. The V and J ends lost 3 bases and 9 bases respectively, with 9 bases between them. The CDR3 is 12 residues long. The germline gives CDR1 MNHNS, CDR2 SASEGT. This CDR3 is CASSDFGSTIYF. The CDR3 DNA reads TGTGCCAGCAGTGATTTCGGGTCCACCATATATTTT.

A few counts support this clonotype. DNA for the CDR3: TGTGCCAGCAGTTTTCACATGTCCTACGAGCAGTACTTC. Translated, it gives CASSFHMSYEQYF. The genes are TRBV6-5 and TRBJ2-7; D remains unclear. Germline values: CDR1 MNHEY, CDR2 SVGAGI. This CDR3 spans 13 amino acids. V was shortened by 4 bases and J by 1 base, with 8 bases between the two germline ends.

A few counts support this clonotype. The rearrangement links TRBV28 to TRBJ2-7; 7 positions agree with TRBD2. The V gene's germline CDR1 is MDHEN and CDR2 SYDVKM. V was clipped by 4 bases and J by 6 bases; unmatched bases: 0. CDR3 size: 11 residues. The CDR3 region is CASSSGGEQYF. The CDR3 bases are TGTGCCAGCAGTTCGGGGGGCGAGCAGTACTTC. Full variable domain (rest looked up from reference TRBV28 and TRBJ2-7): DVKVTQSSRYLVKRTGEKVFLECVQDMDHENMFWYRQDPGLGLRLIYFSYDVKMKEKGDIPEGYSVSREKKERFSLILESASTNQTSMYLCASSSGGEQYFGPGTRLTVT.

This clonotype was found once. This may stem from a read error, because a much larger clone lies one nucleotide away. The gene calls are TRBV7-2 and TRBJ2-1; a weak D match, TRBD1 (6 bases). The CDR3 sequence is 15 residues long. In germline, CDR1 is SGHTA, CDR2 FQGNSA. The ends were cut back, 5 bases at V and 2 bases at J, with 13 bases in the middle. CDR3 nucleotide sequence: TGTGCCAGCAGCACAACAGGGTTTACCTACAATGAGCAGTTCTTC. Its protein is CASSTTGFTYNEQFF.

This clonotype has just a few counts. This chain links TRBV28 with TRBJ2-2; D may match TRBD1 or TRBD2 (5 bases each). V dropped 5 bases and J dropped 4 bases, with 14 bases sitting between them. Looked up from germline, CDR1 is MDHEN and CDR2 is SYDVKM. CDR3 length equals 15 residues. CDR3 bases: TGTGCCAGCAGTCGGGGACGGGATCCCACCGGGGAGCTGTTTTTT. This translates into CASSRGRDPTGELFF.

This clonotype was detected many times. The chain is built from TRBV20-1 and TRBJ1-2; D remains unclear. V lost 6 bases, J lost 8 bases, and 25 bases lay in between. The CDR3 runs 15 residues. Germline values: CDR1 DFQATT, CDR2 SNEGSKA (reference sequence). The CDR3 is CSAGYRTFLGWGYTF. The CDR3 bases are TGCAGTGCCGGATACCGGACCTTTTTGGGCTGGGGCTACACCTTC.

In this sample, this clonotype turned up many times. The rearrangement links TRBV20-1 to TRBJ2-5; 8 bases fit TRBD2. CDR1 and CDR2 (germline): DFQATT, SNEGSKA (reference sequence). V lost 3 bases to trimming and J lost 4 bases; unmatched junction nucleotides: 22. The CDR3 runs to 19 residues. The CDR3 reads CSARALGSGALTVGETQYF. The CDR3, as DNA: TGCAGTGCTAGGGCCCTGGGTAGCGGGGCCCTAACCGTGGGAGAGACCCAGTACTTC.

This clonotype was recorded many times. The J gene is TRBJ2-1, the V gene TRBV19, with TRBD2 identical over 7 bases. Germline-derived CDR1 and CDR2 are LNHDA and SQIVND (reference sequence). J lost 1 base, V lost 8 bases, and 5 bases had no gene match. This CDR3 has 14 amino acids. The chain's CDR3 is CASGGEPSYNEQFF. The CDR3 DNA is TGTGCCAGTGGGGGGGAACCTTCCTACAATGAGCAGTTCTTC. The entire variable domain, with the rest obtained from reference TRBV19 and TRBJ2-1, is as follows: DGGITQSPKYLFRKEGQNVTLSCEQNLNHDAMYWYRQDPGQGLRLIYYSQIVNDFQKGDIAEGYSVSREKKESFPLTVTSAQKNPTAFYLCASGGEPSYNEQFFGPGTRLTVL.

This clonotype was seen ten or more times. CDR3 coding DNA: TGTGCCAGCAGCTTAGAGGCGGACTATGGCTACACCTTC. Its protein is CASSLEADYGYTF. This chain uses TRBV7-2 with TRBJ1-2; D is ambiguous. From germline, CDR1 is SGHTA and CDR2 FQGNSA. Trimming took off 1 base at V and 3 bases at J, with 6 bases between the two ends. The CDR3 is 13 amino acids.

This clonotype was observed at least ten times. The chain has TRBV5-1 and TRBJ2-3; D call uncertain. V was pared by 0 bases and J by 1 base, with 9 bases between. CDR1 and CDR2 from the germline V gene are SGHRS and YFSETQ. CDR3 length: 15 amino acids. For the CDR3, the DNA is TGCGCCAGCAGCTTGGACCGCAGTCGCACAGATACGCAGTATTTT. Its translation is CASSLDRSRTDTQYF.

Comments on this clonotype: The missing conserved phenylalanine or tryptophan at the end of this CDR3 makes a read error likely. The CDR3 sequence: CASSYRLAGDLAKNIQYS. As DNA, the CDR3 is TGTGCCAGCAGTTACAGGCTAGCGGGGGACTTAGCCAAAAACATTCAGTACTCC. This rearrangement joins TRBV6-2 or TRBV6-3 to TRBJ2-4; 10 positions agree with TRBD2. The CDR3 is 18 residues long. The ends lost 2 bases at V and 0 bases at J; junction bases unmatched: 7. Germline-derived CDR1 and CDR2 are MNHEY and SVGEGT.

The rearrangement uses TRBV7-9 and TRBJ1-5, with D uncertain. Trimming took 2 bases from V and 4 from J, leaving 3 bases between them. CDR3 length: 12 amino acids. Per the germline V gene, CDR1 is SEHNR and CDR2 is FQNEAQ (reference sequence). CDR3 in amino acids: CASSLSNQPQHF. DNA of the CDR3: TGTGCCAGCAGCTTAAGTAATCAGCCCCAGCATTTT.

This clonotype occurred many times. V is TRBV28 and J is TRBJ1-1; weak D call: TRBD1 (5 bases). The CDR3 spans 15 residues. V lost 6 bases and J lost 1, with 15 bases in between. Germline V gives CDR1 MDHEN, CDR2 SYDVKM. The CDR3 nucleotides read TGTGCCAGCAGATTTCCCAGGGAAGGGAACACTGAAGCTTTCTTT. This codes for CASRFPREGNTEAFF.

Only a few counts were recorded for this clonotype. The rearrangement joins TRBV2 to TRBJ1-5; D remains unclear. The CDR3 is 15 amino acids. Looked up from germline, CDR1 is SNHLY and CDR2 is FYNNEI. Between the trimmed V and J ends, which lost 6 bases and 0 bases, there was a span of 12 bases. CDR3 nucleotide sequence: TGTGCCAGCAGCGGCAACCTCCTTAGCAATCAGCCCCAGCATTTT. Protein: CASSGNLLSNQPQHF.

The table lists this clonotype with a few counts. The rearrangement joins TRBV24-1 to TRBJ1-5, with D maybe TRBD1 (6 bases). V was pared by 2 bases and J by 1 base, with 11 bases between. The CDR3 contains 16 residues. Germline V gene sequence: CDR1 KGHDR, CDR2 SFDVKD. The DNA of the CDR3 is TGTGCCACCAGTGATTGCCCTGACAGGAGCAATCAGCCCCAGCATTTT. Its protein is CATSDCPDRSNQPQHF.

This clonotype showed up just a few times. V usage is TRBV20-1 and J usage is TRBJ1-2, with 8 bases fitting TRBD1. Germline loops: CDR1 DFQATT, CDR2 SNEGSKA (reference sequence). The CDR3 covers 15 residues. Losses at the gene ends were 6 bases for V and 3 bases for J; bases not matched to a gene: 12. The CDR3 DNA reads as TGCAGTGCGGAGGACAGGGAAAGAGGGCACTATGGCTACACCTTC. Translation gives CSAEDRERGHYGYTF.